This TCR beta chain came from a study of CD8+ T cells in alopecia areata. General study points: Within the top 100, expanded CD8+ clones significantly decreased with tofacitinib, as did scalp clonality.

Regarding this clone: The antigen remains undetermined.

The CDR3 runs 13 residues. Germline CDR1 is SNHLY and CDR2 is FYNNEI. V dropped 3 bases and J dropped 9 bases, with 15 bases sitting between them. The treatment was: oral pan-JAK inhibitor, 5-10 mg twice daily. Sampling of alopecia areata patients yielded lesional scalp punch biopsies as well as peripheral blood. RNA extraction was followed by reverse transcription into cDNA, which acted as the sequencing template. Profiled with immunoSEQ multiplex PCR; TCRdb holds only in-frame clones, not every one. The sample gives about 210,000 clones, roughly 40% of which show up once; around 2.5% is in the top ten.

The material sequenced was CD4+ T cells sorted from blood, taken at approximately week 36, from a patient treated with tofacitinib. The V and J genes are TRBV2 and TRBJ2-7; weak D call: TRBD2 (6 bases). The sequence came from a human donor with alopecia areata. This CDR3 reads CASSDQTRDRQYF. The CDR3 DNA is TGTGCCAGCAGTGATCAGACTAGAGATCGGCAGTACTTC.